This is a list of T cell receptor beta chains from one sample in a study of shared clonotypes between healthy human individuals. TCRdb's table, derived via immunoSEQ multiplex PCR, lists solely in-frame clones and lacks some. The sample carries fewer than 600,000 clones, roughly 72% recorded once. The sample taken for sequencing was PBMCs. The origin of the receptors is a woman in her thirties or forties in good health. Some clones in this sample may be carry-over from other donors' samples. Both conserved end residues are part of each CDR3. Each record gives: V gene, J gene, D gene, clone size, CDR3 DNA, CDR3 protein. A D gene is named only where the DNA matches it firmly. The size field is filled for only some rows; it gives once, few, many or a size class.

TRBV11-2,TRBJ2-7,-,-,TGTGCCAGCAGCTTACAGGTTTCGAGCTCCTACGAGCAGTACTTC,CASSLQVSSSYEQYF
TRBV10-3,TRBJ1-3,TRBD1,-,TGTGCCACCGGACAGGCAGGAAACACCATATATTTT,CATGQAGNTIYF
TRBV13,TRBJ2-2,TRBD2,-,TGTGCCAGCAGCTCAACGAATGGACTAGCGGACAACACCGGGGAGCTGTTTTTT,CASSSTNGLADNTGELFF
TRBV28,TRBJ2-7,-,-,TGTGCCAGCAGGGCTCACTCCTACGAGCAGTACTTC,CASRAHSYEQYF
TRBV6-1,TRBJ1-4,-,-,TGTGCCAGCAGCTCAAAGGAAAACGAAAAACTGTTTTTT,CASSSKENEKLFF
TRBV7-2,TRBJ1-1,-,-,TGTGCCAGCAGCTTAGTCGGGGGGAATACTGAAGCTTTCTTT,CASSLVGGNTEAFF
TRBV9,TRBJ2-3,TRBD1,-,TGTGCCAGCAGCGCACCAAGGGGGACAGGTCCTAGCACAGATACGCAGTATTTT,CASSAPRGTGPSTDTQYF
TRBV7-9,TRBJ1-2,-,few,TGTGCCAGCAGCCCCGTGGGGGATGGCTACACCTTC,CASSPVGDGYTF
TRBV7-8,TRBJ2-2,-,-,TGTGCCAGCAGCCCCCTTGGGGGGCGCTGGGAGCTGTTTTTT,CASSPLGGRWELFF
TRBV19,TRBJ1-1,-,-,TGTGCCAGTAGAGGACAGTTAAAGGGGTCGACTGAAGCTTTCTTT,CASRGQLKGSTEAFF
TRBV11-2,TRBJ2-1,-,-,TGTGCCAGCAGCTTAGAACCCCCCTTATACAATGAGCAGTTCTTC,CASSLEPPLYNEQFF
TRBV15,TRBJ1-4,-,-,TGTGCCACCAGCAGAGGATCTAGACAGGAAGATGAAAAACTGTTTTTT,CATSRGSRQEDEKLFF
TRBV6-1,TRBJ1-5,TRBD1,-,TGTGCCAGCAGCCCCGGGACAGGGGATCAGCCCCAGCATTTT,CASSPGTGDQPQHF
TRBV18,TRBJ1-3,TRBD1,-,TGTGCCAGCTCACCCGGTGGACAGGGCCCTAGAAACACCATATATTTT,CASSPGGQGPRNTIYF
TRBV18,TRBJ2-7,TRBD2,-,TGTGCCAGCTCACCACAACTAGCGGGAGGGCCCGAGCAGTACTTC,CASSPQLAGGPEQYF
TRBV5-1,TRBJ1-1,TRBD1,-,TGCGCCAGCAGCCCGGGGACAGGGGGCGCGTTCACTGAAGCTTTCTTT,CASSPGTGGAFTEAFF
TRBV11-3,TRBJ2-1,-,-,TGTGCCAGCAGCCCCACCAGGGATGCCCGGCAGTTCTTC,CASSPTRDARQFF
TRBV29-1,TRBJ2-1,-,-,TGCAGCGTTGAATCTAGCGAACACTCCTACAATGAGCAGTTCTTC,CSVESSEHSYNEQFF
TRBV7-8,TRBJ2-1,-,few,TGTGCCAGCAGCTTAGTTCACAATGAGCAGTTCTTC,CASSLVHNEQFF
TRBV28,TRBJ2-1,-,-,TGTGCCAGCAGTTTTTGGGCAGAGCAGTTCTTC,CASSFWAEQFF
TRBV28,TRBJ1-2,-,-,TGTGCCAGCATCCCGTCGGGACGTAGTGGCTACACCTTC,CASIPSGRSGYTF
TRBV6-1,TRBJ1-2,-,-,TGTGCCAGCAGTGAAAGAGATTGGGGCTACACCTTC,CASSERDWGYTF
TRBV6-5,TRBJ1-1,-,-,TGTGCCAGCGGGGCCGGAAAGAACACTGAAGCTTTCTTT,CASGAGKNTEAFF
TRBV5-1,TRBJ1-2,TRBD1,once,TGCGCCAGCAGACAAGACAGGGGGTACTATGGCTACACCTTC,CASRQDRGYYGYTF
TRBV30,TRBJ1-2,TRBD1,-,TGTGCCTGGAGTTCCGATGGGGACAGGGTTCCCGAAAGATATGGCTACACCTTC,CAWSSDGDRVPERYGYTF
TRBV2,TRBJ1-5,TRBD1,-,TGTGCCAGCAGTGGCGACCGGGACAGGGGCCCGTTCGGCAATCAGCCCCAGCATTTT,CASSGDRDRGPFGNQPQHF
TRBV27,TRBJ2-3,TRBD2,-,TGTGCCAGCAGTATCCGACTAGCGGCAGATACGCAGTATTTT,CASSIRLAADTQYF
TRBV12-5,TRBJ2-5,TRBD1,few,TGTGCTAGTGGTCCGGGACAGCCTTTGGAGACCCAGTACTTC,CASGPGQPLETQYF
TRBV29-1,TRBJ2-2,-,-,TGCAGCGTCCGCGGCCAGGGTTGGGAGCTGTTTTTT,CSVRGQGWELFF
TRBV30,TRBJ2-7,-,-,TGTGCCTGGAGCCCGGGACTTAACTCCTACGAGCAGTACTTC,CAWSPGLNSYEQYF
TRBV7-9,TRBJ1-3,-,-,TGTGCCAGCAGCTTAGTCAGCGCCGGCTCTGGAAACACCATATATTTT,CASSLVSAGSGNTIYF
TRBV2,TRBJ2-1,-,few,TGTGCCAGCAGTGAAGCGGCCTGGGTTAGCTCCTACAATGAGCAGTTCTTC,CASSEAAWVSSYNEQFF